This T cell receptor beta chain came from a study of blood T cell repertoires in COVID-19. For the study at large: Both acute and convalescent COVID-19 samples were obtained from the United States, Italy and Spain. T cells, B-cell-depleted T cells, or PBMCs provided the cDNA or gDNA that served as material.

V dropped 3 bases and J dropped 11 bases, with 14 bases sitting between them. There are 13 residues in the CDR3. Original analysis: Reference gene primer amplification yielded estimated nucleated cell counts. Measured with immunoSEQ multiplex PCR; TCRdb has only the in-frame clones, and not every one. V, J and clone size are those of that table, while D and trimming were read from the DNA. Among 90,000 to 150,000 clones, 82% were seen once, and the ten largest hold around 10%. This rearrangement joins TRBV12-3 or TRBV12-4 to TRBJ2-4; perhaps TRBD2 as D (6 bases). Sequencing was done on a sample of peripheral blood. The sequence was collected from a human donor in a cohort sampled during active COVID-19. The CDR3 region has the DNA TGTGCCAGCAGTTTTTCAGACCGGGACTTTCAGTACTTC. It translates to CASSFSDRDFQYF.